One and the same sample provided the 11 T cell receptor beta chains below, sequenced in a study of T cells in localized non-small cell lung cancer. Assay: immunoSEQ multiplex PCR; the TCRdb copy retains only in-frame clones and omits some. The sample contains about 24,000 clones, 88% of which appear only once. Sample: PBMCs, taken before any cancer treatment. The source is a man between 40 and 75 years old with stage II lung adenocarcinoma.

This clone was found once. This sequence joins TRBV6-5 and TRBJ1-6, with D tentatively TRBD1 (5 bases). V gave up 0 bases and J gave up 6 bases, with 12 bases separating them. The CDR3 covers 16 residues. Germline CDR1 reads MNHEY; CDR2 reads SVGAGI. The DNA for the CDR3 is TGTGCCAGCAGTTACTCTTCGACAGAACCTAATTCACCCCTCCACTTT. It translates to CASSYSSTEPNSPLHF.

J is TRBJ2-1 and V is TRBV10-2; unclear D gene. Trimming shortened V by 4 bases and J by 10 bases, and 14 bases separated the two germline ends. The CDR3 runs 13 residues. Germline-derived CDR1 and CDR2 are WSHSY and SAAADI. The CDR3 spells CASSGGASREQFF. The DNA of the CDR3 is TGCGCCAGCAGTGGGGGTGCATCCCGAGAGCAGTTCTTC.

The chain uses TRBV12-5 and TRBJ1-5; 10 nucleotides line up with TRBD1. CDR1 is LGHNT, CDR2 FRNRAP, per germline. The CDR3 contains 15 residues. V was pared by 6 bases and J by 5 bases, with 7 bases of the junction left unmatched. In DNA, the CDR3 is TGTGCTAGTGGCCCCGGGACAGGGGCTTATCAGCCCCAGCATTTT. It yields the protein CASGPGTGAYQPQHF.

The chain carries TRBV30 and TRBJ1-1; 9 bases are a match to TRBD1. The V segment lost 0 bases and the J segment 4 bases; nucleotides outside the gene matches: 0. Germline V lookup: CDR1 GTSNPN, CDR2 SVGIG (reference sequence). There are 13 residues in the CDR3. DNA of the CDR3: TGTGCCTGGAGTGTGACAGGGGGCACTGAAGCTTTCTTT. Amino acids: CAWSVTGGTEAFF.

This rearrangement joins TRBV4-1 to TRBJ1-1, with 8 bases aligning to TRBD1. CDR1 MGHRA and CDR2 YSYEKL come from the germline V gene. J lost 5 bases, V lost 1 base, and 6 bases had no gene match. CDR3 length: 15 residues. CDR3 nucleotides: TGCGCCAGCAGCCAAGTGGGCAGGGGGCTTACTGAAGCTTTCTTT. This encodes CASSQVGRGLTEAFF.

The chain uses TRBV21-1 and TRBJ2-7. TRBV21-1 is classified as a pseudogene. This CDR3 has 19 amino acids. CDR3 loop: CASSKEDEGGICFLCEQYF. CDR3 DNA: TGTGCCAGCAGCAAAGAAGACGAAGGTGGGATTTGTTTTCTGTGCGAGCAGTACTTC.

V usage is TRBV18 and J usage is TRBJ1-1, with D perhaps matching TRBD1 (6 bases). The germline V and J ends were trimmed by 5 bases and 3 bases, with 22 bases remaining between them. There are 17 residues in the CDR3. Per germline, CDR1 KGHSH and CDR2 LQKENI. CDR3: CASSNLVTGMSDTEAFF. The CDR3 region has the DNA TGTGCCAGCTCAAATCTTGTCACAGGGATGTCGGACACTGAAGCTTTCTTT. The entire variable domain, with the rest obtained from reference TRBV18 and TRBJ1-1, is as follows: NAGVMQNPRHLVRRRGQEARLRCSPMKGHSHVYWYRQLPEEGLKFMVYLQKENIIDESGMPKERFSAEFPKEGPSILRIQQVVRGDSAAYFCASSNLVTGMSDTEAFFGQGTRLTVV.

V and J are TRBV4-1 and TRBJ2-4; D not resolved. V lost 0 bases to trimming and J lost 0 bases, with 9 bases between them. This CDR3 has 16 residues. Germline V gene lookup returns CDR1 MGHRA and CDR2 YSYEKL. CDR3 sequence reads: CASSQEGLGAKNIQYF. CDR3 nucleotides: TGCGCCAGCAGCCAAGAGGGCCTTGGAGCCAAAAACATTCAGTACTTC.

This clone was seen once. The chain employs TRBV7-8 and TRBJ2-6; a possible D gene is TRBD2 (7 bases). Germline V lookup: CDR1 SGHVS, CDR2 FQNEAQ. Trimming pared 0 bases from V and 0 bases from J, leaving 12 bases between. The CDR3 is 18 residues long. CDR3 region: CASSLARGAISGANVLTF. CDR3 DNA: TGTGCCAGCAGCTTAGCACGGGGGGCGATCTCTGGGGCCAACGTCCTGACTTTC. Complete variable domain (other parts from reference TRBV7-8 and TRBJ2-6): GAGVSQSPRYKVAKRGQDVALRCDPISGHVSLFWYQQALGQGPEFLTYFQNEAQLDKSGLPSDRFFAERPEGSVSTLKIQRTQQEDSAVYLCASSLARGAISGANVLTFGAGSRLTVL.

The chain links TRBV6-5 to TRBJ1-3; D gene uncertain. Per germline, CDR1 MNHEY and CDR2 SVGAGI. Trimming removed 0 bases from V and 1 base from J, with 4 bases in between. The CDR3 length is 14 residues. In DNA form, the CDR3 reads TGTGCCAGCAGTTACTCCCCGTCTGGAAACACCATATATTTT. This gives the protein CASSYSPSGNTIYF.

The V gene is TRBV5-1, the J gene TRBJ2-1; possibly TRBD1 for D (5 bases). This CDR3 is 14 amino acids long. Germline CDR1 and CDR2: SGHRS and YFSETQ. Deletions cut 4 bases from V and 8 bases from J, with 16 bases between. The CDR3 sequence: CASSQQDPRDEQFF. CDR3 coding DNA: TGCGCCAGCAGCCAACAAGACCCCAGGGATGAGCAGTTCTTC.